The 29 T cell receptor beta chains listed next were all sequenced from one sample in a study of blood T cells in healthy people across ages (dated by TCRdb to 2014 to 2015). The library was generated by 5' RACE. Sequencing used an Illumina HiSeq 2500. The second PCR ran for about 6 to 11 cycles and used a J-beta primer mix along with a sample-barcoded 5' primer. The public reads were reanalyzed by TCRdb: fastp trimming at Q25, MiXCR alignment, in-frame beta chains only. CDR3 protein duplicates are merged, each entry listing the most common genes and DNA. Recorded for this sample are around 900,000 distinct CDR3 sequences; approximately 50% of them occurred a single time. About a fifth of the sample is held by the ten biggest clonotypes. The material sequenced was blood. The receptors here all came from a woman aged 60 to 75 in good health.

CDR3 DNA sequence: TGTGCCAGCAGTGGGGGACAGGCCTACCAAGAGACCCAGTACTTC. Translated: CASSGGQAYQETQYF. The chain couples TRBV28 to TRBJ2-5; the match to TRBD1 covers 8 bases. The CDR3 loop spans 15 amino acids. Germline trimming cut 5 bases from V and 0 bases from J; bases unmatched to any gene: 5. Germline V lookup: CDR1 MDHEN, CDR2 SYDVKM.

Concerning this clonotype itself: Possible read error: a much larger clone is one base away. The gene calls are TRBV4-2 and TRBJ2-1; D unclear. This CDR3 is built from 14 residues. The germline CDR1 and CDR2 sequences are LGHNA and YNFKEQ. The CDR3: CASSQVREYNERFF. The CDR3 DNA is TGTGCCAGCAGCCAAGTACGAGAGTACAATGAGCGGTTCTTC.

This clonotype has a handful of counts. Given a much more abundant clone one base away, this may be a read error. The chain carries TRBV5-5 and TRBJ2-1; no clear D gene. The J call may be mistaken, given a closer DNA end match to TRBJ2-7. The CDR3 is 11 residues long. Germline CDR1 reads SGHKS; CDR2 reads YYEKEE (reference sequence). CDR3 sequence: CASRVHNEQYF. CDR3 nucleotide sequence: TGTGCCAGCAGAGTCCACAATGAGCAGTACTTC.

The CDR3 region is CASSQEGAFGANVLTF. The CDR3 DNA reads as TGTGCCAGCAGCCAAGAGGGAGCGTTTGGGGCCAACGTCCTGACTTTC. The chain uses TRBV3-1 and TRBJ2-6; weak D call: TRBD2 (5 bases). Trimming left V 0 bases short and J 3 bases short, with 9 bases between. Per the germline V gene, CDR1 is LGHDT and CDR2 is YNNKEL (reference sequence). The length of the CDR3 is 16 residues.

V is TRBV5-5 and J is TRBJ2-5; D not certain. This CDR3 has 15 residues. CDR1 is SGHKS and CDR2 is YYEKEE in the germline V gene (reference sequence). The germline V and J ends were trimmed by 5 bases and 4 bases, with 18 bases remaining between them. The CDR3 DNA reads TGTGCCAGCAGTCGGGCCAAAATAGGGCTAGAGACCCAGTACTTC. This gives the protein CASSRAKIGLETQYF.

The chain links TRBV7-3 to TRBJ2-1; D unclear. The CDR3 length is 15 residues. CDR1 and CDR2 (germline): SGHTA, FQGTGA. Trimming pared 1 base from V and 6 bases from J, leaving 13 bases between. Written as DNA, the CDR3 is TGTGCCAGCAGCTTAATAGGGTTAGACCGCAATGAGCAGTTCTTC. Its protein is CASSLIGLDRNEQFF.

The chain has TRBV11-2 and TRBJ2-7, with D perhaps TRBD2 (6 bases). Germline values: CDR1 SGHAT, CDR2 FQNNGV. The CDR3 runs to 14 residues. Trimming shortened V by 1 base and J by 4 bases, and 11 bases separated the two germline ends. DNA for the CDR3: TGTGCCAGCAGCTTAGGGGGACTCGATTACGAGCAGTACTTC. Amino acids: CASSLGGLDYEQYF.

This clonotype was counted only a few times. The V gene is TRBV11-2, the J gene TRBJ2-3; D is unresolved. V was trimmed by 3 bases and J by 0 bases, leaving 10 bases between them. The CDR3 is 15 amino acids. Per the germline V gene, CDR1 is SGHAT and CDR2 is FQNNGV. CDR3 region: CASSLSTPSTDTQYF. The DNA for the CDR3 is TGTGCCAGCAGCTTGTCCACTCCCAGCACAGATACGCAGTATTTT.

V usage is TRBV28 and J usage is TRBJ2-4; 14 bases agree with TRBD2. The CDR3 is made up of 19 amino acids. Trimming took 4 bases from V and 1 from J; bases not matched to a gene: 9. Per the germline V gene, CDR1 is MDHEN and CDR2 is SYDVKM. CDR3 sequence: CASSSGLAGEWGAKNIQYF. CDR3 in DNA: TGTGCCAGCAGTTCGGGACTAGCGGGAGAGTGGGGGGCCAAAAACATTCAGTACTTC.

DNA for the CDR3: TGTGCCAGCAGTTTGACAGGGGTCGGCGGGAGGGCCGGTAGGCGGTCAGATACGCAGTATTTT. This encodes CASSLTGVGGRAGRRSDTQYF. The V call is TRBV27, the J call TRBJ2-3, with D possibly being TRBD2 (9 bases). The CDR3 has 21 residues. Germline V gene lookup returns CDR1 MNHEY and CDR2 SMNVEV (reference sequence). Deletions cut 3 bases from V and 4 bases from J, with 32 bases between.

The chain is built from TRBV27 and TRBJ2-1; 11 bases agree with TRBD2. Germline V gene sequence: CDR1 MNHEY, CDR2 SMNVEV (reference sequence). Trimming took 4 bases from V and 0 from J; bases not matched to a gene: 11. There are 19 residues in the CDR3. This chain's CDR3 is CASSSRGTSGPSSYNEQFF. The CDR3 DNA is TGTGCCAGCAGTTCTCGAGGGACTAGCGGACCGAGCTCCTACAATGAGCAGTTCTTC.

The CDR3 sequence: CASTDAGAENEQYF. CDR3 coding DNA: TGTGCCAGCACCGACGCGGGGGCCGAGAATGAGCAGTACTTC. The chain joins TRBV6-6 to TRBJ2-5, with D possibly matching TRBD2 (7 bases). This CDR3 spans 14 amino acids. With 7 bases removed from V and 11 bases from J, the gap between germline ends came to 23 bases. Germline CDR1 and CDR2: MNHNY and SVGAGI (reference sequence).

This clonotype was counted a few times. The chain links TRBV6-1 to TRBJ1-2; tentative D call: TRBD1 (6 bases). V gave up 4 bases and J gave up 4 bases, with 10 bases separating them. The CDR3 is made up of 13 amino acids. Germline values: CDR1 MNHNS, CDR2 SASEGT. DNA of the CDR3: TGTGCCAGCAGTGCCCGGGACACCTATGGCTACACCTTC. It codes for CASSARDTYGYTF.

This clonotype appeared a few times. V is TRBV18 and J is TRBJ2-4, with D possibly being TRBD2 (6 bases). Matching the DNA end better, TRBJ2-7 makes the J call doubtful. Germline V CDR1 and CDR2: KGHSH, LQKENI. There are 13 residues in the CDR3. CDR3 region: CASSPLQAGEQYF. DNA for the CDR3: TGTGCCAGCTCACCACTGCAAGCGGGCGAGCAGTACTTC.

This clonotype showed up just a few times. J is TRBJ2-1 and V is TRBV7-2, with D perhaps TRBD2 (5 bases). Per germline, CDR1 SGHTA and CDR2 FQGNSA. The ends were cut back, 3 bases at V and 7 bases at J, with 16 bases in the middle. The CDR3 has 15 amino acids. The CDR3 loop is CASSFRLRASNEQFF. In DNA form, the CDR3 reads TGTGCCAGCAGCTTCCGACTAAGAGCCTCGAATGAGCAGTTCTTC.

The V and J genes are TRBV6-6 and TRBJ2-3; tentatively, D is TRBD1 (5 bases). CDR1 and CDR2 from the germline V gene are MNHNY and SVGAGI (reference sequence). The length of the CDR3 is 14 residues. V was clipped by 7 bases and J by 4 bases, with 15 bases between them. The DNA for the CDR3 is TGTGCCAGCAATAGGGGTCTACAGGCAGATACGCAGTATTTT. Encoded protein: CASNRGLQADTQYF.

The V gene is TRBV4-3, the J gene TRBJ2-3, with 8 bases that match TRBD2. The CDR3 extends over 16 amino acids. V shed 4 bases, J shed 3 bases, and the junction held 9 bases outside the gene matches. Germline lookup yields CDR1 LGHNA and CDR2 YSLEER. The CDR3 reads CASSPSAGVFTDTQYF. The CDR3 DNA reads as TGCGCCAGCAGCCCCTCAGCGGGAGTGTTTACAGATACGCAGTATTTT.

The rearrangement joins TRBV20-1 to TRBJ1-4; perhaps TRBD1 as D (5 bases). Trimming pared 5 bases from V and 6 bases from J, leaving 13 bases between. The CDR3 runs 13 residues. The germline V gene has CDR1 DFQATT and CDR2 SNEGSKA (reference sequence). CDR3 residues: CSARGAEDEKLFF. CDR3 nucleotides: TGCAGTGCTCGCGGGGCAGAGGATGAAAAACTGTTTTTT.

This clonotype was picked up a small number of times. The J gene is TRBJ2-7, the V gene TRBV4-3, with D possibly called TRBD1 or TRBD2 (5 bases each). The CDR3 extends over 12 amino acids. The V gene's germline CDR1 is LGHNA and CDR2 YSLEER. V lost 2 bases and J lost 6, with 8 bases in between. The CDR3 DNA reads TGCGCCAGCAGCCAAATTGGGGGCGAGCAGTACTTC. Its protein product is CASSQIGGEQYF.

The chain joins TRBV7-2 to TRBJ2-2; perhaps TRBD1 as D (5 bases). Trimming took 5 bases from V and 8 from J, leaving 21 bases between them. The CDR3 spans 16 residues. The germline V gene encodes CDR1 SGHTA and CDR2 FQGNSA. Here the CDR3 reads CASSLGSGIALGELFF. CDR3 DNA sequence: TGTGCCAGCAGCCTTGGATCAGGGATTGCTTTGGGGGAGCTGTTTTTT.

This clonotype was seen only once. The chain links TRBV27 to TRBJ1-1; D is uncertain. V was pared by 4 bases and J by 0 bases, with 15 bases between. Germline assignment: CDR1 MNHEY and CDR2 SMNVEV (reference sequence). This CDR3 is built from 16 residues. This chain's CDR3 is CASSSFHQDLNTEAFF. The CDR3 coding sequence is TGTGCCAGCAGTTCCTTCCATCAGGATTTGAACACTGAAGCTTTCTTT.

The V and J genes are TRBV9 and TRBJ2-7, with D perhaps TRBD1 or TRBD2 (5 bases each). The J call is in doubt because the DNA end fits TRBJ2-5 better. Germline V gene data show CDR1 as SGDLS and CDR2 as YYNGEE. The CDR3 totals 16 residues. The CDR3, as DNA: TGTGCCAGCAGCGTGAGGGGCAGGGTGGGACAAGAGACCCAGTACTTC. Amino acid sequence: CASSVRGRVGQETQYF.

This chain uses TRBV29-1 with TRBJ2-1; D could derive from TRBD1 or TRBD2 (8 bases each). The ends were cut back, 0 bases at V and 7 bases at J, with 16 bases in the middle. The CDR3 consists of 15 residues. Per the germline V gene, CDR1 is SQVTM and CDR2 is ANQGSEA. The CDR3 loop reads CSVEETGASGNEQFF. Written as DNA, the CDR3 is TGCAGCGTTGAAGAGACAGGGGCTAGCGGGAATGAGCAGTTCTTC.

Of note for this clonotype: One end of the junction does not line up with germline, which may come from a read error. This chain joins TRBV9 and TRBJ2-1, with D perhaps matching TRBD2 (5 bases). Germline V gene sequence: CDR1 SGDLS, CDR2 YYNGEE. The CDR3 consists of 14 residues. CDR3 loop: CASSAQHFYNEQFF. In nucleotides, the CDR3 is TGTGCCAGTAGCGCCCAGCACTTCTACAATGAGCAGTTCTTC.

This clonotype was counted a few times. The chain links TRBV28 to TRBJ2-7; 7 bases line up with TRBD2. The CDR3 runs to 15 residues. After removal of 6 bases from V and 0 bases from J, the junction contained 8 bases not matched to a gene. Looked up from germline, CDR1 is MDHEN and CDR2 is SYDVKM. The CDR3 region has the DNA TGTGCCAGCAGACTACTAGCGACCAGCTCCTACGAGCAGTACTTC. Protein: CASRLLATSSYEQYF.

The chain is built from TRBV3-1 and TRBJ2-5; D gene unclear. The J call may be faulty, since TRBJ2-7 better matches the DNA end. The CDR3 has 13 amino acids. Germline lookup yields CDR1 LGHDT and CDR2 YNNKEL (reference sequence). CDR3 DNA sequence: TGTGCCAGCAGCCGCACGACGAGTTACGAGCAGTACTTC. This gives the protein CASSRTTSYEQYF.

This chain connects TRBV20-1 to TRBJ1-2; D uncertain. Trimming pared 5 bases from V and 8 bases from J, leaving 21 bases between. The CDR3 totals 14 residues. CDR1 and CDR2 (germline): DFQATT, SNEGSKA (reference sequence). In DNA, the CDR3 is TGCAGTGCTCCCTATTACCGACCGACGCTGGGCTACACCTTC. Its protein is CSAPYYRPTLGYTF.

The table lists this clonotype with a few counts. The chain joins TRBV20-1 to TRBJ2-7, with D perhaps matching TRBD2 (5 bases). V shed 2 bases and J shed 3 bases, with 23 bases lying between them. CDR1 is DFQATT and CDR2 is SNEGSKA in the germline V gene (reference sequence). CDR3 size: 17 residues. The CDR3 coding sequence is TGCAGTGCTAGATCGCCGTCGAGCGGAGCGGCGATCTACGAGCAGTACTTC. Translating gives CSARSPSSGAAIYEQYF.

The chain uses TRBV29-1 and TRBJ1-1; no firm D call. Germline lookup yields CDR1 SQVTM and CDR2 ANQGSEA. The V and J ends lost 0 bases and 9 bases respectively, with 11 bases between them. The CDR3 length is 12 residues. The CDR3 reads CSVEDLGSKAFF. The CDR3 DNA is TGCAGCGTTGAAGATCTTGGCAGTAAAGCTTTCTTT.